This is a list of T cell receptor beta chains from one sample in a study of identical twins. One entry per CDR3 protein, called by TCRdb with MiXCR from the 5' RACE reads. The table records approximately 670,000 distinct CDR3 sequences, 5.5% to 6.5% of them present only once. Sequencing was done on a sample of naive T cells sorted from blood. The receptors here all came from a man between 18 and 35 years old in good health. The CDR3 runs from the conserved cysteine through the conserved F or W. Each record gives: clone size, V gene, D gene, J gene, CDR3 protein, CDR3 DNA. A D gene is named only where the DNA matches it firmly. For some rows the clone size is stated as once, few or many, or as a class when expanded; others skip it.

>many|TRBV5-1|TRBD2|TRBJ2-1
CASSQRTSAHEQFF
TGCGCCAGCAGCCAACGCACTAGCGCCCATGAGCAGTTCTTC
>NA|TRBV5-5|TRBD1|TRBJ1-5
CASSSGDSHNQPQHF
TGTGCCAGCAGCTCAGGGGACAGCCACAATCAGCCCCAGCATTTT
>NA|TRBV3-1|TRBD2|TRBJ2-5
CASSLRTSGRDQETQYF
TGTGCCAGCAGCCTACGGACTAGCGGGAGGGACCAAGAGACCCAGTACTTC
>NA|TRBV20-1|TRBD2|TRBJ2-3
CSARELAGGYF
TGCAGTGCTAGAGAACTAGCGGGAGGGTATTTT
>few|TRBV7-9|TRBD1|TRBJ1-1
CASSLLWPGQVNTEAFF
TGTGCCAGCAGCTTATTATGGCCGGGACAGGTGAACACTGAAGCTTTCTTT
>NA|TRBV18|NA|TRBJ2-1
CASSPSRGYNEQFF
TGTGCCAGCTCACCGTCTCGCGGGTACAATGAGCAGTTCTTC
>many|TRBV4-3|TRBD2|TRBJ2-7
CASSQSFPSGSTYEQYF
TGCGCCAGCAGCCAATCCTTCCCTAGCGGGTCCACCTACGAGCAGTACTTC
>few|TRBV7-6|TRBD1|TRBJ2-5
CASSGTGQRQETQYF
TGTGCCAGCAGCGGGACGGGACAGCGACAAGAGACCCAGTACTTC
>few|TRBV3-1|NA|TRBJ2-6
CASSQIDLGANVLTF
TGTGCCAGCAGCCAGATCGACCTTGGAGCCAACGTCCTGACTTTC
>many|TRBV3-1|NA|TRBJ2-2
CASSRPDSGELFF
TGTGCCAGCAGCCGCCCGGACTCCGGGGAGCTGTTTTTT
>NA|TRBV24-1|TRBD1|TRBJ2-1
CATSDLGQGMNEQFF
TGTGCCACCAGTGATTTGGGACAGGGGATGAATGAGCAGTTCTTC
>few|TRBV2|NA|TRBJ2-1
CASSELILRSSYNEQFF
TGTGCCAGCAGTGAACTAATACTCAGGAGCTCCTACAATGAGCAGTTCTTC
>few|TRBV6-5|NA|TRBJ1-2
CASSYSVRGGYTF
TGTGCCAGCAGTTACTCGGTACGCGGAGGCTACACCTTC
>few|TRBV12-3/TRBV12-4|NA|TRBJ2-3
CASALETDTQYF
TGTGCCAGTGCCCTTGAAACAGATACGCAGTATTTT
>many|TRBV10-3|NA|TRBJ2-1
CAIRGPAEQFF
TGTGCCATCAGGGGGCCTGCTGAGCAGTTCTTC
>NA|TRBV19|TRBD1|TRBJ1-6
CASSMVGTVDSPLHF
TGTGCCAGTAGTATGGTCGGGACAGTGGATTCACCCCTCCACTTT
>many|TRBV20-1|NA|TRBJ2-2
CSANPGPPGGELFF
TGCAGTGCAAACCCCGGGCCTCCTGGGGGGGAGCTGTTTTTT
>many|TRBV6-2/TRBV6-3|TRBD2|TRBJ2-1
CASSYGRDAISRVEQFF
TGTGCCAGCAGTTACGGGAGGGACGCTATCTCAAGGGTTGAGCAGTTCTTC
>many|TRBV27|NA|TRBJ1-4
CASVLWRTQHVSTNEKLFF
TGTGCCAGCGTACTCTGGAGGACACAGCATGTATCAACTAATGAAAAACTGTTTTTT
>NA|TRBV7-8|TRBD1|TRBJ2-1
CASSGRDRGYNEQFF
TGTGCCAGCAGCGGCCGGGACAGGGGCTACAATGAGCAGTTCTTC
>NA|TRBV9|TRBD2|TRBJ2-1
CASTPLKPGLAGNEQFF
TGTGCCAGCACGCCCCTAAAACCGGGACTAGCAGGCAATGAGCAGTTCTTC
>many|TRBV5-6|NA|TRBJ1-3
CASSLGDKIKSGNTIYF
TGTGCCAGCAGCTTGGGGGACAAGATAAAATCCGGAAACACCATATATTTT
>many|TRBV5-1|TRBD2|TRBJ2-1
CASSSGLAGVVNEQFF
TGCGCCAGCAGCTCGGGACTAGCGGGAGTTGTAAATGAGCAGTTCTTC
>few|TRBV12-3/TRBV12-4|NA|TRBJ2-1
CASSLIGREQFF
TGTGCCAGCAGTTTAATCGGGCGGGAGCAGTTCTTC
>many|TRBV12-3/TRBV12-4|NA|TRBJ1-5
CASSPRGRQTNSNQPQHF
TGTGCCAGCAGTCCCCGGGGACGGCAAACGAATAGCAATCAGCCCCAGCATTTT
>many|TRBV5-1|NA|TRBJ2-2
CASSLTDYRPFANTGELFF
TGCGCCAGCAGCTTGACGGACTACCGTCCATTCGCGAACACCGGGGAGCTGTTTTTT
>NA|TRBV7-9|NA|TRBJ2-5
CASSFRQGGDLETQYF
TGTGCCAGCAGCTTCCGGCAGGGGGGCGATCTAGAGACCCAGTACTTC
>NA|TRBV3-1|NA|TRBJ1-2
CASSQRTLLYGYTF
TGTGCCAGCAGCCAACGGACATTACTCTATGGCTACACCTTC
>many|TRBV5-1|NA|TRBJ2-3
CASSQHTDTQYF
TGCGCCAGCAGTCAACACACAGATACGCAGTATTTT
>few|TRBV6-2/TRBV6-3|NA|TRBJ2-3
CASSSPAATQYF
TGTGCCAGCAGTTCCCCGGCCGCTACGCAGTATTTT
>many|TRBV5-1|NA|TRBJ2-1
CASSLTSPNEQFF
TGCGCCAGCAGCTTGACTAGCCCCAATGAGCAGTTCTTC
>few|TRBV7-8|NA|TRBJ2-5
CASSPRTEVQETQYF
TGTGCCAGCAGCCCTCGGACGGAGGTCCAAGAGACCCAGTACTTC
>NA|TRBV5-1|NA|TRBJ2-7
CASSVGRDGYEQYF
TGCGCCAGCAGCGTGGGCAGGGATGGCTACGAGCAGTACTTC
>many|TRBV10-3|TRBD2|TRBJ2-1
CAARTSGGSYEQFF
TGTGCCGCCCGGACTAGCGGGGGATCTTATGAGCAGTTCTTC